This is a list of T cell receptor beta chains from one sample in a study of T cell repertoires in cytomegalovirus infection. Via MiXCR, TCRdb re-called the reads, giving one row per CDR3 protein. The data show around 490,000 distinct CDR3 sequences, 26% seen once. Sequences were obtained from PBMCs. These receptors were taken from a human donor in good health (CMV status not recorded). Some clones in this sample may be carry-over from other donors' samples. The conserved cysteine and the conserved F or W are not part of the CDR3 here. Each record gives: J gene, V gene, CDR3 protein.

J gene: TRBJ2-5
V gene: TRBV20-1
CDR3 protein: SAKAGGLQETQY

J gene: TRBJ1-2
V gene: TRBV29-1
CDR3 protein: SVEGQGRYGYT

J gene: TRBJ2-1
V gene: TRBV7-6
CDR3 protein: ASSLLVTSGWNEQF

J gene: TRBJ1-2
V gene: TRBV7-2
CDR3 protein: ASSRIGTGYGYT

J gene: TRBJ2-1
V gene: TRBV7-8
CDR3 protein: ASSPESGLGLNEQF

J gene: TRBJ2-3
V gene: TRBV19
CDR3 protein: ATTRGGRPDTQY

J gene: TRBJ1-1
V gene: TRBV6-2/TRBV6-3
CDR3 protein: ASRSPRTVNTEAF

J gene: TRBJ1-5
V gene: TRBV2
CDR3 protein: ASSDLGGNQPQH

J gene: TRBJ1-1
V gene: TRBV5-6
CDR3 protein: ASSPRDRVRVLAEAF

J gene: TRBJ2-7
V gene: TRBV12-3/TRBV12-4
CDR3 protein: ASNPGQGTNEQY

J gene: TRBJ1-5
V gene: TRBV28
CDR3 protein: ASRLPGRGYSNQPQH

J gene: TRBJ2-5
V gene: TRBV7-9
CDR3 protein: ASSFIAQETQY